This TCR beta chain was sequenced during a study of spatial heterogeneity in lung cancer. Findings and caveats of the study: Counts of expanded intratumoral alpha and beta TCRs tracked tumor mutation counts.

Time point in this sample: sample taken at primary tumor resection. Donors were around 70 untreated early-stage non-small cell lung cancer patients. Frozen PBMC, nontumor lung or tumor provided whole RNA, which was sequenced unsorted. This clonotype showed up many times. Its cognate antigen is unknown. Found in a library prepared for alpha chains, this beta chain is an off-target read, and its abundance has little meaning. Individual TCR cDNA molecules each bore their own unique molecular identifier. TCRdb ran MiXCR on the 5' RACE reads and lists one entry per CDR3 protein. The sample holds 5,500 to 7,000 distinct CDR3 sequences, less than 9.5% seen once. Per germline, CDR1 MNHEY and CDR2 SMNVEV (reference sequence). The CDR3 consists of 15 residues. With 5 bases clipped from V and 1 base from J, the junction kept 5 bases outside the gene matches.

The rearrangement links TRBV27 to TRBJ2-5, with TRBD1 matching over 9 bases. The sequencing here drew on lung tumor tissue, taken at surgery. The source is a female donor with early-stage non-small cell lung cancer. The CDR3 sequence is CASSRGTGSQETQYF. In DNA, the CDR3 is TGTGCCAGCAGTCGAGGGACAGGGAGCCAAGAGACCCAGTACTTC.